This T cell receptor (beta chain) was profiled in a study of blood T cell repertoires in COVID-19. With 2 bases removed from V and 6 bases from J, the gap between germline ends came to 6 bases. Germline V gene lookup returns CDR1 SGHTS and CDR2 YDEGEE. CDR3 length: 12 amino acids. TCRdb's copy holds only in-frame clones and misses some; the assay was immunoSEQ multiplex PCR. The sample has 100,000 to 120,000 clones; roughly 90% are singletons. The sample taken for sequencing was peripheral blood. The V call is TRBV5-8, the J call TRBJ2-1; no clear D. This receptor was taken from a woman aged 70-85 years who had recovered from COVID-19. CDR3 in DNA: TGTGCCAGCAGCTTTCGGAGCAATGAGCAGTTCTTC. This gives the protein CASSFRSNEQFF.